This T cell receptor (beta chain) was documented in a study of OX40 agonist ivuxolimab in advanced cancers. Study overall: Patients in dose escalation had liver, melanoma, kidney or head and neck cancers. Whole-study findings and limits: Compared with CD4+, CD8+ T cells on average had more expanded clones. Part of the nonresponder group also had normalized T-cell clonal expansion that was low.

TCRdb's copy holds only in-frame clones and misses some; the assay was immunoSEQ multiplex PCR. The sample yields approximately 63,000 clones, more than 65% seen once. Turning to this clone: The antigen remains undetermined.

Trimming removed 0 bases from V and 1 base from J, with 16 bases in between. The germline gives CDR1 SGHTA, CDR2 FQGNSA. This CDR3 has 17 residues. This chain joins TRBV7-2 and TRBJ2-7; D remains unclear. The TCR was taken from an adult with an advanced solid tumor such as melanoma, head and neck, liver or kidney cancer. Source: CD4+ or CD8+ T cells sorted from blood, taken in a trial of the OX40 agonist ivuxolimab. This chain's CDR3 is CASSLAPPGVGSYEQYF. CDR3 DNA sequence: TGTGCCAGCAGCTTAGCCCCACCGGGCGTGGGGTCCTACGAGCAGTACTTC. The full variable domain, in which reference TRBV7-2 and TRBJ2-7 provide the parts outside the CDR3, is GAGVSQSPSNKVTEKGKDVELRCDPISGHTALYWYRQSLGQGLEFLIYFQGNSAPDKSGLPSDRFSAERTGGSVSTLTIQRTQQEDSAVYLCASSLAPPGVGSYEQYFGPGTRLTVT.